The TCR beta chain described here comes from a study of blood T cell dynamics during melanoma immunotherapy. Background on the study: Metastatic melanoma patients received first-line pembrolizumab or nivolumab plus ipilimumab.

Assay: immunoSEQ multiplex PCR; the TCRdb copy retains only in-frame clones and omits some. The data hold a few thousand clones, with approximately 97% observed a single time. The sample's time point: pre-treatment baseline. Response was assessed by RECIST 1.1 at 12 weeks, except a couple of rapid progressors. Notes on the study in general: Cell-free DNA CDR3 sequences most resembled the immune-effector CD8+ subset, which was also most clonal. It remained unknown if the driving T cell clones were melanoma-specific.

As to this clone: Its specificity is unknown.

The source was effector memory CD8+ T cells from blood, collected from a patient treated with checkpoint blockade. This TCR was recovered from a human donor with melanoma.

The chain's CDR3 is CASSPRTGTGEQYF. CDR3 sequence (DNA): TGTGCCAGCAGTCCCCGGACAGGGACGGGCGAGCAGTACTTC. The V gene is TRBV27, the J gene TRBJ2-5; 8 nucleotides align to TRBD1. The J call is in doubt because the DNA end fits TRBJ2-7 better. The length of the CDR3 is 14 residues. Germline CDR1 MNHEY, CDR2 SMNVEV (reference sequence).